This record covers a single TCR beta chain. The antigen is unknown. Specified time point: before preoperative PTX-NDP chemotherapy. The CDR3 runs to 16 residues. Trimming removed 2 bases from V and 0 bases from J, with 8 bases in between. Germline V gene lookup returns CDR1 SGHNT and CDR2 YENEEA. TCRdb processed the PCR reads anew with MiXCR; each CDR3 protein has one entry. This sample carries approximately 30,000 distinct CDR3 sequences, approximately 50% of them seen once, and the ten largest clones take approximately 12%. The record originates from a study of esophageal squamous cell carcinoma under preoperative chemotherapy. Study results and caveats: After chemotherapy, TCR diversity rose significantly in peripheral T cells but not in tumor-infiltrating lymphocytes.

This chain links TRBV11-3 with TRBJ2-6; no clear D gene. The sequence came from a human donor with esophageal squamous cell carcinoma. The donor label of this sample is uncertain. This sample was obtained from a patient given preoperative chemotherapy. CDR3 DNA sequence: TGTGCCAGCAGCTTACGAACGGTCTCTGGGGCCAACGTCCTGACTTTC. It codes for CASSLRTVSGANVLTF.